This is a list of T cell receptor beta chains from one sample in a study of graft-versus-host responses after intestinal transplantation. Using immunoSEQ multiplex PCR, the repertoire was profiled, and TCRdb retains in-frame clones only, with some absent. Counted here are roughly 110,000 clones, roughly 87% occurring once; the ten biggest clones make up less than 0.8%. What these receptors recognize is not known. This material consisted of unstimulated CD4+ T cells sorted from spleen or lymph node cells, taken before transplant. These receptors originate from a human donor who was the organ donor for an intestinal transplant. The CDR3 runs from the conserved cysteine through the conserved F or W. A D gene is named only where the DNA matches it firmly. Rows give clone size only sometimes, using once, few, many, or a class for an expanded clone.

D: -; size: -; J: TRBJ2-3; V: TRBV5-1; DNA: TGCGCCAGCAGTGTGGGGTTGGGCACAGATACGCAGTATTTT; CDR3: CASSVGLGTDTQYF
D: TRBD1; size: -; J: TRBJ1-1; V: TRBV2; DNA: TGTGCCAGCAGTGAAACTGGACAGGGGAGGCCTTTCTTT; CDR3: CASSETGQGRPFF
D: -; size: -; J: TRBJ2-7; V: TRBV25-1; DNA: TGTGCCAGCAGTGAACCTGGGCGCTACGAGCAGTACTTC; CDR3: CASSEPGRYEQYF
D: -; size: -; J: TRBJ2-4; V: TRBV6-5; DNA: TGTGCCAGCAGCTCCGACAGACGACCCAAAAACATTCAGTACTTC; CDR3: CASSSDRRPKNIQYF
D: TRBD2; size: -; J: TRBJ2-2; V: TRBV5-1; DNA: TGCGCCAGCAGCTTGTCCGGGAGGGAGACCGGGGAGCTGTTTTTT; CDR3: CASSLSGRETGELFF
D: -; size: -; J: TRBJ1-1; V: TRBV6-5; DNA: TGTGCCAGCAGGTTTTACGAAAACACTGAAGCTTTCTTT; CDR3: CASRFYENTEAFF
D: -; size: -; J: TRBJ2-3; V: TRBV5-1; DNA: TGCGCCAGCAGCTTCCGGGGGCAAAAAACAGATACGCAGTATTTT; CDR3: CASSFRGQKTDTQYF
D: -; size: -; J: TRBJ1-3; V: TRBV5-1; DNA: TGCGCCAGCAGCTTGGATGCGAATTCAGACACCATATATTTT; CDR3: CASSLDANSDTIYF
D: -; size: -; J: TRBJ1-1; V: TRBV29-1; DNA: TGCAGCGGGGGCGGTGGGAACACTGAAGCTTTCTTT; CDR3: CSGGGGNTEAFF
D: -; size: once; J: TRBJ2-5; V: TRBV11-1; DNA: TGTGCCAGCAGCGTAGTTGGGGGCGCGGAGACCCAGTACTTC; CDR3: CASSVVGGAETQYF
D: TRBD1; size: few; J: TRBJ1-2; V: TRBV18; DNA: TGTGCCAGCTCACCAAGGACAGGGAGCTATGGCTACACCTTC; CDR3: CASSPRTGSYGYTF
D: -; size: -; J: TRBJ1-4; V: TRBV2; DNA: TGTGCCAGCAGTGGCAGGGTTCGTGAAAAACTGTTTTTT; CDR3: CASSGRVREKLFF